At least ten counts were recorded for the clone carrying this T cell receptor (beta chain). TCRdb redid the calling of the 5' RACE reads with MiXCR, one entry per CDR3 protein. Here the sample spans around 340,000 distinct CDR3 sequences, 8.7% being singletons. The data were taken from a study of T cells after yellow fever vaccination. Trimming took off 0 bases at V and 0 bases at J, with 8 bases between the two ends. This CDR3 region has 15 residues. CDR1 and CDR2 (germline): SGHRS, YFSETQ. This chain joins TRBV5-1 and TRBJ2-3; no clear D gene. The sequence was collected from a man younger than 35 who received the YFV17D yellow fever vaccine. This specimen consisted of PBMCs, obtained on the day of the first yellow fever vaccination. Written as DNA, the CDR3 is TGCGCCAGCAGCTTGGCCTACTCGAGCACAGATACGCAGTATTTT. This encodes CASSLAYSSTDTQYF.